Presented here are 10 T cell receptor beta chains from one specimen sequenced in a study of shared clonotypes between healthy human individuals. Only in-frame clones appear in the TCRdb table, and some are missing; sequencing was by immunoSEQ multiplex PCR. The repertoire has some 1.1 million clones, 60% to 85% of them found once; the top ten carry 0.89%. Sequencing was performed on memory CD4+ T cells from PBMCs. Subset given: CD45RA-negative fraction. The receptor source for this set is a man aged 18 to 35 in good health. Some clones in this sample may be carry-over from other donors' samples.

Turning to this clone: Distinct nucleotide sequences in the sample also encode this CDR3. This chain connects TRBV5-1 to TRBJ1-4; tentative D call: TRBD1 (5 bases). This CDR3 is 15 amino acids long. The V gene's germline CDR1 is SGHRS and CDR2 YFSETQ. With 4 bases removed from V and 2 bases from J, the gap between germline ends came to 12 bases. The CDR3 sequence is CASSDPQGTNEKLFF. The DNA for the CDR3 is TGCGCCAGCAGCGACCCGCAGGGTACTAATGAAAAACTGTTTTTT.

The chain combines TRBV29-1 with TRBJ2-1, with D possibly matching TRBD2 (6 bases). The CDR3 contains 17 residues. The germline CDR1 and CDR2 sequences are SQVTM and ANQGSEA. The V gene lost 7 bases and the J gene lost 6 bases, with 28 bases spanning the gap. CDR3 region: CSADGSSGTNTFNEQFF. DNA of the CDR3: TGCAGCGCAGACGGGAGTTCGGGAACAAATACTTTCAATGAGCAGTTCTTC.

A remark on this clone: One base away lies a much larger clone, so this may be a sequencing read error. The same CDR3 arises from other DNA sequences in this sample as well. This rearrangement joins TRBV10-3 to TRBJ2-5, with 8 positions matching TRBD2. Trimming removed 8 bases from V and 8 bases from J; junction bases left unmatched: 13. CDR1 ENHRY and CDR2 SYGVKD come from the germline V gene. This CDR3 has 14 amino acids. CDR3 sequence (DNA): TGTGCCATCCCAGGAAGCGGGAGCGGAGAAACCCAGTACTTC. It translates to CAIPGSGSGETQYF.

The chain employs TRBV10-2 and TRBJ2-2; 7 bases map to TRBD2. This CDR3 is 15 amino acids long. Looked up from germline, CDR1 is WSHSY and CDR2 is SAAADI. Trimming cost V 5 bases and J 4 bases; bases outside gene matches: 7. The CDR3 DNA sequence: TGCGCCAGCAGTCGGGGCGGGAGTCTCACCGGGGAGCTGTTTTTT. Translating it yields CASSRGGSLTGELFF.

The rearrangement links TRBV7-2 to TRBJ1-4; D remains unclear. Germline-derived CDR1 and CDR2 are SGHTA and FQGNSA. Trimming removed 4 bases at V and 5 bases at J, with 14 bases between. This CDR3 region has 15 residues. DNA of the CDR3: TGTGCCAGCAGCTCTGAACGGCGACTAAATGAAAAACTGTTTTTT. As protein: CASSSERRLNEKLFF.

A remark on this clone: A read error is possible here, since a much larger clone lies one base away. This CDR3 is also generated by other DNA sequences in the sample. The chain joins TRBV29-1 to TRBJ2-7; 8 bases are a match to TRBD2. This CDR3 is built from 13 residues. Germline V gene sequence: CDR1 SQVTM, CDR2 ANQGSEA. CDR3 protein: CSVVLAGGYEQYF. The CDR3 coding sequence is TGCAGTGTTGTACTTGCGGGAGGATACGAGCAGTACTTC.

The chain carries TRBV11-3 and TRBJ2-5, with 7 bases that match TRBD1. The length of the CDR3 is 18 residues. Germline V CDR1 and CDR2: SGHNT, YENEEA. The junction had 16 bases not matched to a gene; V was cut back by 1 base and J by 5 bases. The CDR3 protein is CASSLGGVGTAAFETQYF. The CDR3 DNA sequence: TGTGCCAGCAGCTTAGGAGGTGTCGGGACAGCGGCCTTTGAGACCCAGTACTTC.

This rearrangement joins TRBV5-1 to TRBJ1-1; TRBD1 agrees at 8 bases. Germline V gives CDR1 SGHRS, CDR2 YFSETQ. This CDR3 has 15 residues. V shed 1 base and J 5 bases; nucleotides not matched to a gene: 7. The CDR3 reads CASSLLAGGETEAFF. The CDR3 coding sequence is TGCGCCAGCAGCTTGCTCGCAGGGGGCGAGACTGAAGCTTTCTTT.

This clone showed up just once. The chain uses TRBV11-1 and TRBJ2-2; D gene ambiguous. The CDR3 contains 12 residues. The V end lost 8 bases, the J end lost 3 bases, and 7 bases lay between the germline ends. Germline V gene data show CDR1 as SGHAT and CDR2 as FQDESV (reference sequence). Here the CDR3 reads CASRRYTGELFF. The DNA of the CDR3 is TGTGCCAGCCGCCGCTACACCGGGGAGCTGTTTTTT.

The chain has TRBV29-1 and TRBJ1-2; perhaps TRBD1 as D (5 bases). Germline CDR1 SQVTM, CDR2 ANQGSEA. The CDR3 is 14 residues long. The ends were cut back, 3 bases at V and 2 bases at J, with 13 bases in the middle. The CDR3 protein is CSVDPGDRNYGYTF. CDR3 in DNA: TGCAGCGTTGATCCCGGGGACCGAAACTATGGCTACACCTTC.